This T cell receptor (beta chain) comes out of a study of T-cell memory formation after mild COVID-19. This clonotype appeared a few times. TCRdb reanalysed the 5' RACE reads using MiXCR and keeps one entry per CDR3 protein. This table holds 200,000 to 250,000 distinct CDR3 sequences, about 17% found once. In germline, CDR1 is MNHEY, CDR2 SMNVEV (reference sequence). Trimming removed 5 bases from V and 3 bases from J; junction bases left unmatched: 9. CDR3 length: 18 residues. This chain joins TRBV27 and TRBJ2-5, with TRBD2 matching 16 bases. The material sequenced was PBMCs or a T cell subset sorted from them (not recorded which). The TCR was taken from a man younger than 35 who had mild COVID-19 (a few samples of this study predate the infection). Cell type and time point are not known. The CDR3 is CASSPGLAGGPREETQYF. In nucleotides, the CDR3 is TGTGCCAGCAGTCCGGGACTAGCGGGGGGGCCAAGGGAAGAGACCCAGTACTTC.